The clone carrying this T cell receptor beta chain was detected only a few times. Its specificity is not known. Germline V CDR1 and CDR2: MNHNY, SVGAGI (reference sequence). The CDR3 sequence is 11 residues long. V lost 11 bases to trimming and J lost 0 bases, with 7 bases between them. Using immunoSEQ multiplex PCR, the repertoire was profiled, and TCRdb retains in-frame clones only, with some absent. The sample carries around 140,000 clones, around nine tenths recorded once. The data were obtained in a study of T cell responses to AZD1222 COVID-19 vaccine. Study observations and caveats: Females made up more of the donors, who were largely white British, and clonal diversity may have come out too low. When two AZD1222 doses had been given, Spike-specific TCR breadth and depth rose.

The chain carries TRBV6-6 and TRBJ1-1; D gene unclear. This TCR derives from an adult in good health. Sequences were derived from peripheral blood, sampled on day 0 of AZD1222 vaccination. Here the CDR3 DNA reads TGTGCCGCCAGGATGAACACTGAAGCTTTCTTT. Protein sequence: CAARMNTEAFF.